This TCR beta chain was sequenced in a study of blood T cell repertoires in COVID-19. Background on the study: In each case, the material was cDNA or gDNA derived from T cells, B-cell-depleted T cells, or PBMCs.

Assay used: immunoSEQ multiplex PCR; TCRdb lists only in-frame clones, some missing. This table has 140,000 to 150,000 clones, roughly 80% appearing once. This sequence originates from a human donor with acute or convalescent COVID-19. The donor label of this sample is uncertain. Source material: peripheral blood.

Here the CDR3 reads CASSTRGGANYGYTF. The CDR3 DNA follows: TGTGCCAGCAGTACCAGAGGGGGAGCTAACTATGGCTACACCTTC. The V call is TRBV27, the J call TRBJ1-2; maybe TRBD1 (6 bases). The CDR3 is made up of 15 amino acids. Per the germline V gene, CDR1 is MNHEY and CDR2 is SMNVEV (reference sequence). V gave up 5 bases and J gave up 0 bases, with 13 bases separating them.